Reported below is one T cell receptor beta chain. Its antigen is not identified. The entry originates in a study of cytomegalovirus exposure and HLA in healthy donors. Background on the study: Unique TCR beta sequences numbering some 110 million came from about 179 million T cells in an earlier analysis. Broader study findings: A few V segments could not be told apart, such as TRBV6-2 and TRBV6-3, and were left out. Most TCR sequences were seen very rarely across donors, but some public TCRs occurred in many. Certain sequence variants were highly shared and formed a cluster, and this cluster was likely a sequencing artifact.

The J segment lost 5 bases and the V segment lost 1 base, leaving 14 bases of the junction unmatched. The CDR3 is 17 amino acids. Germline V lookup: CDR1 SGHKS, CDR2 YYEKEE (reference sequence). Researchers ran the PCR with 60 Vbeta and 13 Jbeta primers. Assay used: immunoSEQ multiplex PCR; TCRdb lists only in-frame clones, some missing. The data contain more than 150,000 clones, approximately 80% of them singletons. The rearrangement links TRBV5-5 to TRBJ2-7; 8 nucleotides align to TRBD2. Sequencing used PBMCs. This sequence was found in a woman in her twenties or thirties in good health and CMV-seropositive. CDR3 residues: CASSLPVLIAGRDEQYF. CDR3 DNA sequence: TGTGCCAGCAGCTTGCCCGTACTAATAGCGGGGAGGGACGAGCAGTACTTC.